Below, one T cell receptor beta chain is given with its context. These data come from a study of cytomegalovirus exposure and HLA in healthy donors. V lost 6 bases, J lost 9 bases, and 8 bases stayed unmatched. The CDR3 is 15 amino acids. Germline assignment: CDR1 SNHLY and CDR2 FYNNEI. Sequenced by immunoSEQ multiplex PCR; TCRdb stores in-frame clones only, minus some. The table includes about 300,000 clones, 85% to 90% detected once. This clonotype was obtained from a young woman in good health and CMV-seronegative. Sequences were obtained from PBMCs. This rearrangement joins TRBV2 to TRBJ2-1, with 13 bases matching TRBD2. The CDR3 DNA follows: TGTGCCAGCAGGGTTTCGGGACTAGCGGGACTTGAGCAGTTCTTC. Amino acid sequence: CASRVSGLAGLEQFF.